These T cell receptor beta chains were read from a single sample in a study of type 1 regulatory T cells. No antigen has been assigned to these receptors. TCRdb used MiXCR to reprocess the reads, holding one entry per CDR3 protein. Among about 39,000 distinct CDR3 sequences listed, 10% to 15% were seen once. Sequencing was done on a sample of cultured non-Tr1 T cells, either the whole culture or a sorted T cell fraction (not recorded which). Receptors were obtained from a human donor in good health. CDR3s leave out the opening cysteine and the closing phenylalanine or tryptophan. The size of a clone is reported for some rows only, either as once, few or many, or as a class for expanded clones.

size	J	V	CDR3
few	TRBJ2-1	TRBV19	ASSTSGTSGMEQF
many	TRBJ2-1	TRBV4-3	ASSQGLSNEQF
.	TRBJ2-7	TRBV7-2	ASSFSRGSYEQY
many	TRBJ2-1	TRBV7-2	ASSSQGWEQF
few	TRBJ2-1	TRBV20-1	SASSGYNEQF
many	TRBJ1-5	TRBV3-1	ASSPAKASQPQH
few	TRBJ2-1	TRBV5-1	ASSPGTGEQF
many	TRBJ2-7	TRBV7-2	ASSMQLNEQY
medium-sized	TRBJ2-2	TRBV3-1	ASSPRGPKLF
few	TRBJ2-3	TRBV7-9	ASSPPGLAGGGTDTQY
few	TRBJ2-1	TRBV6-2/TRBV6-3	ASRISGTPYNEQF
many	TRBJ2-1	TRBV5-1	ASAGQVGVNEQF
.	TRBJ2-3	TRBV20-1	SAEGGTLGTQY
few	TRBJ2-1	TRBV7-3	ASSLNGWGAGGVNEQF
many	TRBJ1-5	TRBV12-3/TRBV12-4	ASSPRDGSNQPQH
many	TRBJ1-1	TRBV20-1	SAMGEITEAF
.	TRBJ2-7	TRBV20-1	SARDWGQLNEQY